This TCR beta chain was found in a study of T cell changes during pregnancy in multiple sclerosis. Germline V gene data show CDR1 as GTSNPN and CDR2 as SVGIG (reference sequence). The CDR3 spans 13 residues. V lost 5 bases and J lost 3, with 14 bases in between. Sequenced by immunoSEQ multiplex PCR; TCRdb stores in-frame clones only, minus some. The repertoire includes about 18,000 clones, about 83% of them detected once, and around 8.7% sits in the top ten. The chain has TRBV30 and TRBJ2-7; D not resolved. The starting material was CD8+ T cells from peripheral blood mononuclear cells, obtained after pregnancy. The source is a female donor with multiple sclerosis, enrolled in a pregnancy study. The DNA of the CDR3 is TGTGCCTGGGAGACCCACAGTAGCTACGAGCAGTACTTC. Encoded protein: CAWETHSSYEQYF.